Detailed here is one TCR beta chain. This clonotype was recorded at least ten times. What this receptor recognizes is not known. One base away there is no much larger clone; base qualities are not given. CDR3 length: 14 amino acids, cysteine to phenylalanine. The entry retains the CDR3 DNA only, 42 bases that are in frame from base 1. Reading the germline V gene gives CDR1 SGHVS and CDR2 FNYEAQ. A distance of 13 bases separates the germline ends of V and J, which lose 1 base and 6 bases respectively. The sample originates from a study of CD8 T cells in ankylosing spondylitis (dated by TCRdb to between 2016 and 2019). About the full investigation: The study profiled T cell receptor beta repertoires in healthy donors and ankylosing spondylitis patients to find disease-linked TCR variants. The full study cohort was made up of about 25 ankylosing spondylitis patients and roughly 98 healthy donors. Peripheral blood samples were taken, and synovial fluid was additionally collected from ankylosing spondylitis patients. General conclusions and limits of the study: The disease-linked clones were reported to be significantly enriched in matched synovial fluid samples from ankylosing spondylitis patients. Blood from ankylosing spondylitis patients appeared to be characterized by a TCR beta motif composed of under 10 highly homologous amino acid variants. In peripheral blood, the disease-linked clones were found at relatively low frequencies and had a CD8+ phenotype. Some motif variants were previously reported in synovial fluid and blood of reactive arthritis patients, suggesting common disease-initiation mechanisms.

Instrument on record: Illumina HiSeq 2500. Quantitative 5'-RACE with molecular barcodes was the method used to prepare the TCR beta libraries. Regarding the original processing steps: A new computational method based on a probabilistic model of VDJ rearrangement was used to identify disease-linked TCR variants. TCRdb took the public reads, trimmed them with fastp at Q25, ran MiXCR for clone calling and kept in-frame beta chains. Every entry covers one CDR3 protein and lists the most common genes and DNA from its rows. TCRdb, not the authors, supplied the V and J calls. This sample lists fewer than 150,000 distinct CDR3 sequences; approximately 7.3% were detected once. The top ten clones comprise around 12% of the sample.

The receptor comes from a female donor with ankylosing spondylitis or in good health (not recorded which). Sample: blood, either unsorted or a sorted T cell fraction (not recorded which). Recombination connected TRBV7-6 to TRBJ2-7, with no confident D gene call. The DNA sequence follows: TGTGCCAGCAGCTTAGAATACCCGACGCGCGAGCAGTACTTC. This codes for CASSLEYPTREQYF.